What follows describes a single TCR beta chain. Its cognate antigen is unknown. The CDR3 extends over 12 amino acids. Trimming took 0 bases from V and 4 from J, leaving 6 bases between them. The V gene's germline CDR1 is SQVTM and CDR2 ANQGSEA. The record originates from a study of T cell repertoires in cytomegalovirus infection. TCRdb re-called the reads through MiXCR, storing one row per CDR3 protein. The sample includes roughly 160,000 distinct CDR3 sequences, 20% to 25% of them seen just once. This chain uses TRBV29-1 with TRBJ1-1, with a tentative D call TRBD1 (5 bases). This clonotype was sampled from a human donor in good health (CMV status not recorded). Some clones in this sample may be carry-over from other donors' samples. The input for sequencing was CD8+ T cells from cultured PBMCs, taken from culture after CMV antigen stimulation. The CDR3 loop is CSVEEGLTEAFF. The CDR3 DNA reads TGCAGCGTTGAAGAGGGGCTCACTGAAGCTTTCTTT.